This TCR delta chain was sequenced for a study of γδ T cells in repeated Plasmodium falciparum infection. As for the study in general: Over about 600 days, donors received four mosquito-bite P. falciparum NF54 infections.

Germline V gene sequence: CDR1 GEAIGNYY, CDR2 EKD. V lost 5 bases to trimming and J lost 1 base; unmatched junction nucleotides: 8. The CDR3 consists of 15 residues. Vgamma9/Vdelta2+ and Vdelta2-negative gammadelta T cells were flow-sorted from PBMC for bulk sequencing. This clone was observed at least ten times. This sequence is one base from a far larger clone and is likely a read error. TCRdb redid the clone calls on the multiplex PCR reads with CATT. The table has 85,000 to 95,000 delta-chain clones, roughly 1.4% seen once. Sequenced material: gamma-delta T cells from blood. The receptor comes from a pool of human donors (malaria-infected and uninfected, not separated). This chain links TRDV2 with TRDJ1; 8 bases fit TRDD3. DNA for the CDR3: TGTGCCTGTGGCCCTCTGGGGGACACCACCGATAAACTCATCTTT. It translates to CACGPLGDTTDKLIF.